This TCR beta chain was documented in a study of cytomegalovirus exposure and HLA in healthy donors. The CDR3 extends over 13 amino acids. V was pared by 0 bases and J by 2 bases, with 5 bases between. Germline values: CDR1 MGHRA, CDR2 YSYEKL. Study-level points and caveats: By a later analysis, the bulk of CMV-associated TCR beta chains appeared HLA-restricted. In a later analysis, TCR beta V- and J-gene trimming was associated with a missense DCLRE1C variant. The study carried out a later analysis of TCR beta sequences. It associated 16,951 of them with specific HLA alleles at a false discovery rate of 0.05.

The PCR contained 60 Vbeta and 13 Jbeta primers. This table comes from immunoSEQ multiplex PCR, and its TCRdb copy is limited to in-frame clones, with some not included. The sample has about 150,000 clones, approximately 82% seen once; the top ten hold around 6.6%. The donors gave bone marrow, and they were healthy. Remarks on this clone: Its target is not known.

This clonotype was sampled from a woman between 45 and 60 years old in good health and CMV-seropositive. Sequencing input: PBMCs. The V call is TRBV4-1, the J call TRBJ2-7; no definite D call. The CDR3 region has the DNA TGCGCCAGCAGCCAAGATAATACCTACGAGCAGTACTTC. This sequence encodes CASSQDNTYEQYF.